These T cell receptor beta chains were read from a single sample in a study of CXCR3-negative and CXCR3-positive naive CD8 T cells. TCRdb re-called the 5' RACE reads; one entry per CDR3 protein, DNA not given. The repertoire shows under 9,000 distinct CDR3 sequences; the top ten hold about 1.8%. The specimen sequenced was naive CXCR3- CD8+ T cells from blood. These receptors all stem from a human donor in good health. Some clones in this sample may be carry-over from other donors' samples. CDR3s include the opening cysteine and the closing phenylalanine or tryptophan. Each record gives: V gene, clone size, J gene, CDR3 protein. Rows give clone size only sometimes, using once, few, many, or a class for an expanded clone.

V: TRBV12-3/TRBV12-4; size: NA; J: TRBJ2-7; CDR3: CASSLADFNEQYF
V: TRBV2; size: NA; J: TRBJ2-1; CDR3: CASSPGTGVGSYNEQFF
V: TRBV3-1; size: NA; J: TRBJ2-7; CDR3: CASSQAGGRAGSYEQYF
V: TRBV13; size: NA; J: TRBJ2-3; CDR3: CASSLGGDTQYF
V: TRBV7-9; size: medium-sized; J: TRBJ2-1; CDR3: CASSLLSGGDDFF
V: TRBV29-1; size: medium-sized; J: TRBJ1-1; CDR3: CSVAPGQVAEAFF
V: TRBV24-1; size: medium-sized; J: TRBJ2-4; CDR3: CATSDLRGDRAKNIQYF
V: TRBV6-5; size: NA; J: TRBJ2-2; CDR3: CASSANPSNTGSCFF
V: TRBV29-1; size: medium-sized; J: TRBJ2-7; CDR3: CSVAASGRAQEQYF
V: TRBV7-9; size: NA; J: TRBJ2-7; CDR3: CASSLVETYEQYF
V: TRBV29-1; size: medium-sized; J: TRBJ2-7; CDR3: CSVNTGVEQYF
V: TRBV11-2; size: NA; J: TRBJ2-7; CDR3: CASSTRDPNMEYF
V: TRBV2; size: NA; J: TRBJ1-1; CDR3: CASSRDLMEAFF
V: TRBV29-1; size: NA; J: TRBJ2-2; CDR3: CSVEGQASGTTGELFF
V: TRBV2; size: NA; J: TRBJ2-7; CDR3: CASSEWLAEEYEQCF